The clone carrying this T cell receptor (beta chain) was observed at least ten times. No antigen is known for it. It was with unique molecular identifiers that the TCRbeta library was prepared. Each CDR3 protein is one row after TCRdb ran MiXCR on the PCR reads. The table shows around 800,000 distinct CDR3 sequences, with 16% occurring only once. The entry originates in a study of T-cell reconstitution after alpha-beta-depleted transplantation in children. The germline V gene encodes CDR1 MNHNS and CDR2 SASEGT. The trim removed 6 bases at V and 5 bases at J, leaving 5 bases unmatched. The CDR3 contains 14 residues. Study observations and caveats: After one year, T-cell counts and TCRbeta diversity mostly came from new T cells.

The sequence was collected from a male patient aged 10 to 17 who had a stem cell transplant for acute lymphoblastic leukemia, so the T cells may come from the graft donor. The chain is built from TRBV6-1 and TRBJ1-5, with 9 bases aligning to TRBD1. Specimen: PBMCs, mostly from graft donor cells, collected 360 days after TCRalphabeta/CD19-depleted stem cell transplant. The CDR3 DNA follows: TGTGCCAGCAGGGAGAACAGGGGGCATCAGCCCCAGCATTTT. It codes for CASRENRGHQPQHF.